This record looks at one T cell receptor beta chain sequence and its context. This sample stems from a study of blood T cell repertoires in COVID-19. Study background: COVID-19 samples, acute and convalescent, were from the United States, Italy and Spain. In each case, the material was cDNA or gDNA derived from T cells, B-cell-depleted T cells, or PBMCs.

How the authors handled the data: From reference gene primer amplification, estimates of nucleated cell counts were derived. Only in-frame clones appear in the TCRdb table, and some are missing; sequencing was by immunoSEQ multiplex PCR. V and J calls and clone size are those listed in that table; D and trimming were worked out from the DNA. The sample yields under 200,000 clones, 70% to 85% seen once. CDR1 and CDR2 (germline): KGHDR, SFDVKD. Trimming cost V 4 bases and J 8 bases; bases outside gene matches: 11. The CDR3 is 15 amino acids. Sequencing input: peripheral blood. The clonotype was recovered from an elderly woman with acute or convalescent COVID-19. The chain couples TRBV24-1 to TRBJ1-2; TRBD1 aligns across 8 bases. The CDR3 reads CATSDPRGRGVGYTF. Written as DNA, the CDR3 is TGTGCCACCAGTGACCCCAGGGGGCGCGGAGTGGGCTACACCTTC.